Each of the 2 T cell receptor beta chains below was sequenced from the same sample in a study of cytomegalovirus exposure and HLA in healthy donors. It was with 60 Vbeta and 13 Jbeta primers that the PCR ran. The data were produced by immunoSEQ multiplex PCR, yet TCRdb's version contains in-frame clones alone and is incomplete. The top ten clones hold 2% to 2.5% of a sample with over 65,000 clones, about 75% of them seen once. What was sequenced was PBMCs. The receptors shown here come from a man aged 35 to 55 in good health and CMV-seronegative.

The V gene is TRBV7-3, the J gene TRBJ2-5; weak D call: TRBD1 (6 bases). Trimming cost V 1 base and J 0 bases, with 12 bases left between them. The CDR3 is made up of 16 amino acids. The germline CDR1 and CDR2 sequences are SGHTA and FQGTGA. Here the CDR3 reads CASSLIGTGNQETQYF. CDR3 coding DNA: TGTGCCAGCAGCTTAATTGGAACAGGGAACCAAGAGACCCAGTACTTC.

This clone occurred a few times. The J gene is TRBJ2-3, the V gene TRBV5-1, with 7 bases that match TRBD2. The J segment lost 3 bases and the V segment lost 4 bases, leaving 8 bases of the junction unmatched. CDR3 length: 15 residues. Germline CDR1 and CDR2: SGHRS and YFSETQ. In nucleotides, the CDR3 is TGCGCCAGCAGCGGTATGCCGGGGGGAACAGATACGCAGTATTTT. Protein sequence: CASSGMPGGTDTQYF.